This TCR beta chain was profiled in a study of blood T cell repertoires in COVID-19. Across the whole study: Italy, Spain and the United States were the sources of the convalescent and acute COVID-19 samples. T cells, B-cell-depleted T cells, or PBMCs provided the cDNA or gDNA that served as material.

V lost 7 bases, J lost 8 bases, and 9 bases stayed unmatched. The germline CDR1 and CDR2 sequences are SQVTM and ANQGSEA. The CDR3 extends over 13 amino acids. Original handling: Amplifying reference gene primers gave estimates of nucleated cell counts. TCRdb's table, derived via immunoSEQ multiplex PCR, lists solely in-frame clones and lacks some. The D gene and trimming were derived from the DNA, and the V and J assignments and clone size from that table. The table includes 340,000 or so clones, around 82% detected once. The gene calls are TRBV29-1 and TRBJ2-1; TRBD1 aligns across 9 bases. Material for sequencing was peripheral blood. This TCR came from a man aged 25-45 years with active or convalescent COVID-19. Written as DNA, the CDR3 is TGCAGCGGGGGACAGGGAACTTGGGATGAGCAGTTCTTC. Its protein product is CSGGQGTWDEQFF.